A selection of T cell receptor beta chains follows, all from one sample in a study of blood T cells in healthy people across ages. Each CDR3 protein gets one entry after TCRdb re-called the 5' RACE reads with MiXCR. The sample records fewer than 2,000,000 distinct CDR3 sequences, roughly 43% being singletons. The sequencing input was blood. These receptor sequences come from a human donor in good health. Both conserved end residues are part of each CDR3. A D gene is named only where the DNA matches it firmly. Part of the rows lack a size; the others show once, few, many or a class for expanded clones.

clone size: NA; V gene: TRBV6-6; D gene: NA; J gene: TRBJ2-6; CDR3 DNA: TGTGCCAGCAGTACACCCAACTCTGGGGCCAACGTCCTGACTTTC; CDR3 protein: CASSTPNSGANVLTF
clone size: NA; V gene: TRBV29-1; D gene: NA; J gene: TRBJ1-1; CDR3 DNA: TGCAGCGGCCGACAGCTGGGGGACACTGAAGCTTTCTTT; CDR3 protein: CSGRQLGDTEAFF
clone size: few; V gene: TRBV5-6; D gene: NA; J gene: TRBJ1-2; CDR3 DNA: TGTGCCAGCAGACGGGATAACTATGGCTACACCTTC; CDR3 protein: CASRRDNYGYTF
clone size: NA; V gene: TRBV9; D gene: NA; J gene: TRBJ2-1; CDR3 DNA: TGTGCCAGCAGCCCGCTCATTGGCAATGAGCAGTTCTTC; CDR3 protein: CASSPLIGNEQFF
clone size: NA; V gene: TRBV7-3; D gene: NA; J gene: TRBJ1-3; CDR3 DNA: TGTGCCAGCAGCCCTGACTCGGCGGGGGACATCATATATTTT; CDR3 protein: CASSPDSAGDIIYF
clone size: NA; V gene: TRBV29-1; D gene: NA; J gene: TRBJ1-2; CDR3 DNA: TGCAGCGTTGAAGGCAGGGAGGAGGGCTACACCTTC; CDR3 protein: CSVEGREEGYTF
clone size: few; V gene: TRBV20-1; D gene: NA; J gene: TRBJ1-5; CDR3 DNA: TGCAGTGCCCCAGCGGGGGGGTCAGGCTTTAATCAGCCCCAGCATTTT; CDR3 protein: CSAPAGGSGFNQPQHF
clone size: NA; V gene: TRBV10-3; D gene: TRBD1; J gene: TRBJ1-1; CDR3 DNA: TGTGCCACCCTGACAGGGGGGAACACTGAAGCTTTCTTT; CDR3 protein: CATLTGGNTEAFF
clone size: few; V gene: TRBV6-5; D gene: NA; J gene: TRBJ1-4; CDR3 DNA: TGTGCCAGCACCGACTCATCAACTAATGAAAAACTGTTTTTT; CDR3 protein: CASTDSSTNEKLFF
clone size: few; V gene: TRBV20-1; D gene: NA; J gene: TRBJ2-7; CDR3 DNA: TGCAGTGCCGTGGGGGGGGCGGTCGCCGAGCAGTACTTC; CDR3 protein: CSAVGGAVAEQYF
clone size: NA; V gene: TRBV12-3/TRBV12-4; D gene: NA; J gene: TRBJ1-2; CDR3 DNA: TGTGCCAGCAGTTTACTCCCTATAGGGTATGGCTACACCTTC; CDR3 protein: CASSLLPIGYGYTF
clone size: few; V gene: TRBV5-1; D gene: NA; J gene: TRBJ2-4; CDR3 DNA: TGCGCCAGCAGCCCTCGGGACCACATAAACATTCAGTACTTC; CDR3 protein: CASSPRDHINIQYF
clone size: many; V gene: TRBV29-1; D gene: NA; J gene: TRBJ1-2; CDR3 DNA: TGCAGCGTAGAGAAGGATGGCTACACCTTC; CDR3 protein: CSVEKDGYTF
clone size: NA; V gene: TRBV28; D gene: NA; J gene: TRBJ1-6; CDR3 DNA: TGTGCCAGCAGGGGGCTTAGTCCGGATTCACCCCTCCACTTT; CDR3 protein: CASRGLSPDSPLHF
clone size: once; V gene: TRBV15; D gene: TRBD1; J gene: TRBJ1-2; CDR3 DNA: TGTGCCACCAGCAGGGACAGGAATGATGGCTACACCTTC; CDR3 protein: CATSRDRNDGYTF
clone size: NA; V gene: TRBV18; D gene: TRBD2; J gene: TRBJ2-4; CDR3 DNA: TGTGCCAGCTCACCAGCTAGCGGGGAGAACAAAAACATTCAGTACTTC; CDR3 protein: CASSPASGENKNIQYF
clone size: few; V gene: TRBV29-1; D gene: TRBD1; J gene: TRBJ2-1; CDR3 DNA: TGCAGCGTTGGAACAGGGGAATGGGCTGCTGAGCAGTTCTTC; CDR3 protein: CSVGTGEWAAEQFF
clone size: NA; V gene: TRBV11-2; D gene: TRBD2; J gene: TRBJ2-1; CDR3 DNA: TGTGCCAGCAGCTTAGGGGCGGGGGGGCCGTGGAATGAGCAGTTCTTC; CDR3 protein: CASSLGAGGPWNEQFF
clone size: many; V gene: TRBV20-1; D gene: TRBD2; J gene: TRBJ2-1; CDR3 DNA: TGCAGTGCTACACCAAGCGGGGCAAGCTCCTACAATGAGCAGTTCTTC; CDR3 protein: CSATPSGASSYNEQFF
clone size: few; V gene: TRBV6-5; D gene: NA; J gene: TRBJ2-7; CDR3 DNA: TGTGCCAGCACCCCATCCGGAGGGGGTCCCTACGAGCAGTACTTC; CDR3 protein: CASTPSGGGPYEQYF
clone size: NA; V gene: TRBV20-1; D gene: NA; J gene: TRBJ1-6; CDR3 DNA: TGCAGTGCTAGGTCGGTCACAGGGTTGAATTCACCCCTCCACTTT; CDR3 protein: CSARSVTGLNSPLHF